The 22 T cell receptor beta chains given below trace back to one sample, sequenced in a study of human T cells and chemical hapten exposure. Time point here: patch test 1, 2 weeks after DPC sensitization. Described treatment: therapeutic diphenylcyclopropenone sensitization with weekly scalp DPC. TCRdb re-analysed the RACE reads in MiXCR, keeping a single row per CDR3 protein. The sample includes 150,000 to 200,000 distinct CDR3 sequences, roughly 15% of them seen just once. The source was whole blood, collected in connection with sensitization to the hapten diphenylcyclopropenone (DPC). All receptors derive from a woman aged 25 to 39 with alopecia areata. Some clones in this sample may be carry-over from other donors' samples.

The rearrangement uses TRBV9 and TRBJ1-1; no definite D call. There are 14 residues in the CDR3. Deletions cut 0 bases from V and 2 bases from J, with 8 bases between. Germline loops: CDR1 SGDLS, CDR2 YYNGEE. CDR3 bases: TGTGCCAGCAGCGTAGCTGGCTCTAACACTGAAGCTTTCTTT. Its translation: CASSVAGSNTEAFF. The full variable domain, its missing parts supplied by reference TRBV9 and TRBJ1-1, is DSGVTQTPKHLITATGQRVTLRCSPRSGDLSVYWYQQSLDQGLQFLIQYYNGEERAKGNILERFSAQQFPDLHSELNLSSLELGDSALYFCASSVAGSNTEAFFGQGTRLTVV.

This clonotype was counted ten times or more. The chain has TRBV28 and TRBJ2-7; D may be TRBD1 (7 bases). Between the trimmed V and J ends, which lost 4 bases and 3 bases, there was a span of 22 bases. Germline V gives CDR1 MDHEN, CDR2 SYDVKM. This CDR3 has 17 residues. CDR3 nucleotides: TGTGCCAGCAGTTCTCCCTCAGGGGGGCTCTGGGACTACGAGCAGTACTTC. Residues: CASSSPSGGLWDYEQYF.

This clonotype was picked up a small number of times. The rearrangement links TRBV28 to TRBJ2-3; D might be TRBD2 (5 bases). This CDR3 is 14 amino acids long. Germline CDR1 and CDR2: MDHEN and SYDVKM. Trimming took off 2 bases at V and 0 bases at J, with 6 bases between the two ends. CDR3 loop: CASSLPGSTDTQYF. The DNA for the CDR3 is TGTGCCAGCAGTTTACCGGGGAGCACAGATACGCAGTATTTT.

The chain is built from TRBV6-2 or TRBV6-3 and TRBJ1-1; no clear D gene. V was cut by 6 bases and J by 1 base, with 12 bases left in between. Germline values: CDR1 MNHEY, CDR2 SVGEGT. The CDR3 is 14 amino acids. CDR3 DNA: TGTGCCAGCAGCCGCCAAGAGAGGAACACTGAAGCTTTCTTT. Translating it yields CASSRQERNTEAFF.

The CDR3 nucleotides read TGTGCCAGCAGCTTAGCGGGGGCCGGGGGCTACACCTTC. Its translation is CASSLAGAGGYTF. The chain uses TRBV7-8 and TRBJ1-2; maybe TRBD1 (6 bases). Germline CDR1 is SGHVS and CDR2 is FQNEAQ. Trimming took 0 bases from V and 8 from J, leaving 10 bases between them. CDR3 length equals 13 residues. Together with reference TRBV7-8 and TRBJ1-2, the CDR3 gives the full variable domain: GAGVSQSPRYKVAKRGQDVALRCDPISGHVSLFWYQQALGQGPEFLTYFQNEAQLDKSGLPSDRFFAERPEGSVSTLKIQRTQQEDSAVYLCASSLAGAGGYTFGSGTRLTVV.

The chain recombines TRBV7-8 with TRBJ1-1, with D perhaps matching TRBD1 (6 bases). The CDR3 length is 13 residues. The germline V gene has CDR1 SGHVS and CDR2 FQNEAQ. V shed 7 bases and J shed 10 bases, with 19 bases lying between them. The CDR3 DNA sequence: TGTGCCAGCACCGAAAGGAGGGGGTTGGGAGCTTTCTTT. Translation gives CASTERRGLGAFF.

This clonotype was detected only a few times. The chain couples TRBV7-9 to TRBJ2-5; D is unresolved. CDR1 SEHNR and CDR2 FQNEAQ come from the germline V gene (reference sequence). Between the trimmed V and J ends, which lost 1 base and 1 base, there was a span of 13 bases. There are 16 residues in the CDR3. Written as DNA, the CDR3 is TGTGCCAGCAGCTTAGGCAAAAACAGCGTCCAAGAGACCCAGTACTTC. This codes for CASSLGKNSVQETQYF.

This clonotype was picked up a small number of times. V gene TRBV9 combines with J gene TRBJ1-3; D not certain. Germline V gene lookup returns CDR1 SGDLS and CDR2 YYNGEE. There are 14 residues in the CDR3. The ends were cut back, 3 bases at V and 0 bases at J, with 7 bases in the middle. The CDR3 DNA follows: TGTGCCAGCAGCGCAAGAAGCTCTGGAAACACCATATATTTT. This gives the protein CASSARSSGNTIYF.

J is TRBJ1-1 and V is TRBV7-6, with TRBD1 identical over 7 bases. Germline V gene sequence: CDR1 SGHVS, CDR2 FNYEAQ. V shed 3 bases, J shed 0 bases, and the junction held 19 bases outside the gene matches. The CDR3 totals 20 residues. CDR3 residues: CASSFYPPKTGRTMNTEAFF. The CDR3 bases are TGTGCCAGCAGCTTCTACCCGCCTAAGACAGGGCGAACCATGAACACTGAAGCTTTCTTT.

This clonotype has a handful of counts. The chain links TRBV24-1 to TRBJ2-7; unclear D gene. Trimming removed 4 bases at V and 12 bases at J, with 24 bases between. The V gene's germline CDR1 is KGHDR and CDR2 SFDVKD. The CDR3 sequence is 15 residues long. CDR3 region: CATSDPSDGASTWYF. The DNA of the CDR3 is TGTGCCACCAGTGACCCTTCGGACGGTGCTTCTACGTGGTACTTC.

This clonotype was recorded only once. The CDR3 sequence is CASSWNLRGTEAFF. CDR3 coding DNA: TGCGCCAGCAGCTGGAATCTCAGGGGCACTGAAGCTTTCTTT. This sequence joins TRBV5-1 and TRBJ1-1; TRBD1 might be the D (6 bases). Germline loops: CDR1 SGHRS, CDR2 YFSETQ. This CDR3 has 14 amino acids. Trimming left V 3 bases short and J 4 bases short, with 13 bases between.

The V gene is TRBV4-3, the J gene TRBJ2-2; D gene uncertain. Germline CDR1 is LGHNA and CDR2 is YSLEER. V was clipped by 0 bases and J by 6 bases, with 11 bases between them. This CDR3 has 15 residues. The CDR3 region has the DNA TGCGCCAGCAGCCAAGATTTCCTAATTCCCGGGGAGCTGTTTTTT. It translates to CASSQDFLIPGELFF.

J is TRBJ1-1 and V is TRBV6-5, with D possibly matching TRBD1 (5 bases). This CDR3 comprises 15 residues. Trimming cost V 0 bases and J 6 bases, with 14 bases left between them. Germline values: CDR1 MNHEY, CDR2 SVGAGI. CDR3 in amino acids: CASSYSFSWDAEAFF. Here the CDR3 DNA reads TGTGCCAGCAGTTACTCGTTTAGTTGGGACGCTGAAGCTTTCTTT.

Many counts were recorded for this clonotype. The chain couples TRBV7-2 to TRBJ2-4; D gene ambiguous. The CDR3 loop spans 15 amino acids. Trimming pared 5 bases from V and 0 bases from J, leaving 11 bases between. Germline V gene lookup returns CDR1 SGHTA and CDR2 FQGNSA. The CDR3 reads CASSPGFLAKNIQYF. The CDR3 region has the DNA TGTGCCAGCAGCCCCGGTTTCCTAGCCAAAAACATTCAGTACTTC.

This clonotype appeared many times. This chain joins TRBV6-5 and TRBJ1-2; D unclear. The V end was cut by 2 bases, the J end by 10 bases, with 8 bases between. This CDR3 has 11 residues. Looked up from germline, CDR1 is MNHEY and CDR2 is SVGAGI. CDR3 bases: TGTGCCAGCAGTTACGGGGTAGACTACACCTTC. Protein: CASSYGVDYTF.

The V gene is TRBV6-1, the J gene TRBJ2-1, with 7 positions matching TRBD2. J lost 7 bases, V lost 7 bases, and 4 bases had no gene match. The germline V gene encodes CDR1 MNHNS and CDR2 SASEGT. The length of the CDR3 is 12 residues. CDR3 coding DNA: TGTGCCAGCATACGAGCGGGGAATGAGCAGTTCTTC. Translated: CASIRAGNEQFF.

The rearrangement uses TRBV28 and TRBJ1-1, with D possibly matching TRBD1 (6 bases). V gave up 6 bases and J gave up 10 bases, with 15 bases separating them. Germline lookup yields CDR1 MDHEN and CDR2 SYDVKM. There are 12 residues in the CDR3. The CDR3, as DNA: TGTGCCAGCAGCCCACTGGGGGGCCGAGCTTTCTTT. Encoded protein: CASSPLGGRAFF.

This clonotype showed up just once. The chain couples TRBV20-1 to TRBJ2-7, with 9 bases that match TRBD1. Trimming cost V 2 bases and J 0 bases; bases outside gene matches: 8. Germline assignment: CDR1 DFQATT and CDR2 SNEGSKA (reference sequence). The CDR3 totals 16 residues. The CDR3 DNA reads TGCAGTGCTAGATCTAAGGGACAGGGTCCCTCCTACGAGCAGTACTTC. This gives the protein CSARSKGQGPSYEQYF.

This clonotype was detected only a few times. This chain uses TRBV7-6 with TRBJ2-5; D is ambiguous. This CDR3 is 13 amino acids long. Trimming shortened V by 0 bases and J by 4 bases, and 6 bases separated the two germline ends. Germline V lookup: CDR1 SGHVS, CDR2 FNYEAQ. The CDR3: CASSLARRETQYF. The CDR3 DNA is TGTGCCAGCAGCTTAGCGAGGAGAGAGACCCAGTACTTC.

This sequence joins TRBV7-2 and TRBJ2-1; D may correspond to TRBD1 or TRBD2 (5 bases each). The CDR3 spans 13 residues. CDR1 and CDR2 from the germline V gene are SGHTA and FQGNSA. V was cut by 5 bases and J by 14 bases, with 19 bases left in between. CDR3 nucleotides: TGTGCCAGCAGCCCCCGGGACCCCGTGGTTGAGTTCTTC. It translates to CASSPRDPVVEFF.

The genes are TRBV6-5 and TRBJ2-3; D gene ambiguous. The germline CDR1 and CDR2 sequences are MNHEY and SVGAGI. V was pared by 6 bases and J by 1 base, with 8 bases between. The CDR3 spans 13 residues. CDR3 coding DNA: TGTGCCAGCAGACCGGTTGGCACAGATACGCAGTATTTT. Translation gives CASRPVGTDTQYF.

The sample holds many counts of this clonotype. This chain joins TRBV28 and TRBJ1-6; D is unresolved. V lost 4 bases, J lost 0 bases, and 7 bases lay in between. The CDR3 sequence is 15 residues long. From germline, CDR1 is MDHEN and CDR2 SYDVKM. The CDR3 nucleotides are TGTGCCAGCAGTTCTGGGAGCTCCTATAATTCACCCCTCCACTTT. This gives the protein CASSSGSSYNSPLHF.